Below, 18 T cell receptor beta chains from the same sample are listed, as sequenced in a study of CD8+ T cells in alopecia areata. Documented treatment: oral pan-JAK inhibitor, 5-10 mg twice daily. Sequencing templates came from extracted RNA that was reverse transcribed into cDNA. Generated by immunoSEQ multiplex PCR, the TCRdb table keeps only in-frame clones and is missing some. Counted here are 40,000 to 45,000 clones, just under 95% occurring once; the ten biggest clones make up about 20%. The sample here was CD8+ T cells sorted from blood, taken at week 24, from a patient treated with tofacitinib. Every receptor here comes from a human donor with alopecia areata.

The sample holds a few counts of this clone. The chain recombines TRBV29-1 with TRBJ2-7; TRBD1 is a possible D gene (6 bases). V was pared by 2 bases and J by 2 bases, with 16 bases between. Germline V gene lookup returns CDR1 SQVTM and CDR2 ANQGSEA. The CDR3 covers 15 residues. The CDR3 sequence: CSVEPTDSQAYEQYF. The CDR3 DNA is TGCAGCGTTGAACCCACGGACAGTCAAGCCTACGAGCAGTACTTC.

J is TRBJ2-1 and V is TRBV7-9; the D call may be TRBD1 or TRBD2 (5 bases each). The V and J ends lost 10 bases and 4 bases respectively, with 17 bases between them. Germline CDR1 is SEHNR and CDR2 is FQNEAQ (reference sequence). This CDR3 spans 14 amino acids. The CDR3 DNA reads TGTGCCACTACCGGGACCTCCTCATACAATGAGCAGTTCTTC. Residues: CATTGTSSYNEQFF.

This clone was counted only a few times. This chain connects TRBV29-1 to TRBJ2-1; D is possibly TRBD1 or TRBD2 (6 bases each). The CDR3 loop spans 15 amino acids. Germline CDR1 reads SQVTM; CDR2 reads ANQGSEA. Trimming removed 6 bases from V and 8 bases from J, with 23 bases in between. CDR3 bases: TGCAGCGTCGGAGGGGGAACTACAGACGGCGATGAGCAGTTCTTC. This translates into CSVGGGTTDGDEQFF.

The rearrangement uses TRBV29-1 and TRBJ1-1, with D unclear. V lost 7 bases and J 7 bases, leaving 25 bases between the germline ends. The CDR3 consists of 15 residues. CDR1 is SQVTM, CDR2 ANQGSEA, per germline. The DNA of the CDR3 is TGCAGCGGACCTTCATTGGAGTCCCAGTCCCGTGAAGCTTTCTTT. It is translated as CSGPSLESQSREAFF.

The J gene is TRBJ2-1, the V gene TRBV4-3, with 8 positions matching TRBD2. Germline lookup yields CDR1 LGHNA and CDR2 YSLEER. The CDR3 is made up of 16 amino acids. V was clipped by 0 bases and J by 1 base; unmatched bases: 2. This CDR3 reads CASSQDSGGSYNEQFF. Here the CDR3 DNA reads TGCGCCAGCAGCCAAGACAGCGGGGGATCCTACAATGAGCAGTTCTTC.

The chain has TRBV27 and TRBJ2-7; TRBD2 aligns across 9 bases. The junction had 1 base not matched to a gene; V was cut back by 2 bases and J by 2 bases. The CDR3 contains 14 residues. Germline values: CDR1 MNHEY, CDR2 SMNVEV (reference sequence). In DNA, the CDR3 is TGTGCCAGCAGTTTAGCTAGCGGGACCTACGAGCAGTACTTC. It translates to CASSLASGTYEQYF.

This clone was picked up one time. The chain employs TRBV4-3 and TRBJ1-4; tentative D call: TRBD1 (6 bases). V lost 4 bases and J lost 8, with 20 bases in between. Per germline, CDR1 LGHNA and CDR2 YSLEER. The CDR3 consists of 16 residues. In nucleotides, the CDR3 is TGCGCCAGCAGCCCAGGTTCGGACTGGGGGGCCGAAAAACTGTTTTTT. This translates into CASSPGSDWGAEKLFF.

This rearrangement joins TRBV28 to TRBJ2-7; D is unclear. Germline CDR1 is MDHEN and CDR2 is SYDVKM. This CDR3 contains 12 residues. With 3 bases removed from V and 0 bases from J, the gap between germline ends came to 3 bases. The CDR3 reads CASSFDSYEQYF. The DNA of the CDR3 is TGTGCCAGCAGTTTTGACTCCTACGAGCAGTACTTC.

This clone was observed once. The sample contains more than one DNA sequence encoding this CDR3. V is TRBV4-3 and J is TRBJ2-7; the D call may be TRBD1 or TRBD2 (5 bases each). The germline V gene encodes CDR1 LGHNA and CDR2 YSLEER. The CDR3 contains 14 residues. V was trimmed by 0 bases and J by 3 bases, leaving 9 bases between them. The CDR3 loop is CASSQDMGVYEQYF. CDR3 coding DNA: TGCGCCAGCAGCCAAGACATGGGGGTCTACGAGCAGTACTTC.

The chain couples TRBV28 to TRBJ2-1, with a possible D match to TRBD1 (7 bases). CDR1 and CDR2 from the germline V gene are MDHEN and SYDVKM. V shed 11 bases and J shed 4 bases, with 15 bases lying between them. The CDR3 spans 13 residues. The CDR3 spells CALRGDRYNEQFF. CDR3 DNA sequence: TGTGCCCTCAGGGGGGACAGATACAATGAGCAGTTCTTC.

This chain links TRBV30 with TRBJ2-4; D call uncertain. The V and J ends lost 0 bases and 0 bases respectively, with 6 bases between them. CDR1 and CDR2 from the germline V gene are GTSNPN and SVGIG (reference sequence). CDR3 length: 14 amino acids. The CDR3: CAWSVGLAKNIQYF. The DNA of the CDR3 is TGTGCCTGGAGTGTAGGTTTAGCCAAAAACATTCAGTACTTC.

This clone has just one count. The genes are TRBV30 and TRBJ2-7; either TRBD1 or TRBD2 may fit D (6 bases each). Germline CDR1 and CDR2: GTSNPN and SVGIG (reference sequence). Trimming shortened V by 0 bases and J by 6 bases, and 12 bases separated the two germline ends. The CDR3 has 13 residues. The CDR3 loop reads CAWSVPGGGEQYF. The CDR3 DNA reads TGTGCCTGGAGTGTACCCGGAGGGGGCGAGCAGTACTTC. Based on the CDR3 plus reference TRBV30 and TRBJ2-7, the full variable domain is SQTIHQWPATLVQPVGSPLSLECTVEGTSNPNLYWYRQAAGRGLQLLFYSVGIGQISSEVPQNLSASRPQDRQFILSSKKLLLSDSGFYLCAWSVPGGGEQYFGPGTRLTVT.

This clone was observed once. V usage is TRBV11-2 and J usage is TRBJ1-2, with 11 bases lining up with TRBD1. The CDR3 runs to 15 residues. Trimming removed 5 bases from V and 4 bases from J; junction bases left unmatched: 6. Germline values: CDR1 SGHAT, CDR2 FQNNGV. CDR3 nucleotide sequence: TGTGCCAGCAGCCTAGGACAGGGGGCTGTCTATGGCTACACCTTC. Encoded protein: CASSLGQGAVYGYTF. Full variable domain (rest looked up from reference TRBV11-2 and TRBJ1-2): EAGVAQSPRYKIIEKRQSVAFWCNPISGHATLYWYQQILGQGPKLLIQFQNNGVVDDSQLPKDRFSAERLKGVDSTLKIQPAKLEDSAVYLCASSLGQGAVYGYTFGSGTRLTVV.

J is TRBJ2-1 and V is TRBV30, with D unresolved. The CDR3 contains 13 residues. Trimming cost V 0 bases and J 10 bases, with 13 bases left between them. Germline V gives CDR1 GTSNPN, CDR2 SVGIG (reference sequence). The CDR3 spells CAWSVELQEEQFF. The CDR3 DNA reads as TGTGCCTGGAGTGTGGAACTCCAAGAGGAGCAGTTCTTC.

This sequence joins TRBV6-5 and TRBJ2-5, with 10 bases aligning to TRBD2. CDR3 length: 15 residues. From germline, CDR1 is MNHEY and CDR2 SVGAGI. V was pared by 6 bases and J by 4 bases, with 8 bases of the junction left unmatched. The CDR3 loop reads CASSSYLAGVETQYF. CDR3 DNA: TGTGCCAGCAGCAGCTACCTAGCGGGGGTAGAGACCCAGTACTTC.

The chain is built from TRBV29-1 and TRBJ1-2; no clear D. The V gene lost 8 bases and the J gene lost 1 base, with 11 bases spanning the gap. This CDR3 region has 12 residues. Germline lookup yields CDR1 SQVTM and CDR2 ANQGSEA. Written as DNA, the CDR3 is TGCAGCCTCCAGGAGAGTAACTATGGCTACACCTTC. Its translation: CSLQESNYGYTF.

This chain joins TRBV28 and TRBJ2-7; D unclear. This CDR3 comprises 12 residues. The germline gives CDR1 MDHEN, CDR2 SYDVKM. With 6 bases removed from V and 3 bases from J, the gap between germline ends came to 9 bases. The CDR3 region is CASSSPGYEQYF. CDR3 coding DNA: TGTGCCAGCAGCTCGCCGGGCTACGAGCAGTACTTC.

CDR3 DNA sequence: TGTGCCACCAGAGGGAGCGGACTCGAGCAGTACTTC. Its protein product is CATRGSGLEQYF. The chain recombines TRBV15 with TRBJ2-7, with a tentative D call TRBD2 (5 bases). This CDR3 has 12 residues. The germline V and J ends were trimmed by 6 bases and 6 bases, with 12 bases remaining between them. Germline CDR1 and CDR2: LNHNV and YYDKDF (reference sequence). The whole variable domain, filled in from reference TRBV15 and TRBJ2-7, reads DAMVIQNPRYQVTQFGKPVTLSCSQTLNHNVMYWYQQKSSQAPKLLFHYYDKDFNNEADTPDNFQSRRPNTSFCFLDIRSPGLGDTAMYLCATRGSGLEQYFGPGTRLTVT.